These 19 T cell receptor beta chains came from one sample sequenced in a study of blood T cell repertoires in COVID-19. TCRdb's table, derived via immunoSEQ multiplex PCR, lists solely in-frame clones and lacks some. Of about 80,000 clones in the sample, about 83% were seen once. Sequenced input: peripheral blood. Receptors were obtained from an elderly man with active or convalescent COVID-19.

The chain couples TRBV3-1 (or the pseudogene TRBV3-2) to TRBJ2-3; TRBD2 matches at 13 bases. Looked up from germline, CDR1 is LGHDT and CDR2 is YNNKEL (reference sequence). The CDR3 sequence is 15 residues long. With 4 bases clipped from V and 5 bases from J, the junction kept 3 bases outside the gene matches. DNA of the CDR3: TGTGCCAGCAGCCTGGGACTAGCGGGGAGAGATACGCAGTATTTT. It is translated as CASSLGLAGRDTQYF.

The chain combines TRBV2 with TRBJ2-1; D might be TRBD2 (6 bases). V was pared by 6 bases and J by 5 bases, with 14 bases between. The CDR3 contains 14 residues. Germline CDR1 and CDR2: SNHLY and FYNNEI. Here the CDR3 reads CASSRTAGNNEQFF. In DNA, the CDR3 is TGTGCCAGCAGCAGGACTGCGGGAAACAATGAGCAGTTCTTC.

The chain is built from TRBV5-1 and TRBJ1-1; D remains ambiguous. The CDR3 loop spans 14 amino acids. The V and J ends lost 0 bases and 6 bases respectively, with 12 bases between them. Per the germline V gene, CDR1 is SGHRS and CDR2 is YFSETQ. The CDR3 is CASSLGPGSAEAFF. The CDR3 coding sequence is TGCGCCAGCAGCTTGGGCCCTGGGAGCGCTGAAGCTTTCTTT.

This clone was seen a single time. The V call is TRBV5-6, the J call TRBJ1-2, with D uncertain. The CDR3 extends over 12 amino acids. Germline loops: CDR1 SGHDT, CDR2 YYEEEE. V gave up 6 bases and J gave up 1 base, with 7 bases separating them. The CDR3 is CASTQINYGYTF. In nucleotides, the CDR3 is TGTGCCAGCACCCAAATTAACTATGGCTACACCTTC.

The V gene is TRBV28, the J gene TRBJ2-7; maybe TRBD1 (6 bases). The V end was cut by 0 bases, the J end by 6 bases, with 12 bases between. The CDR3 is made up of 14 amino acids. Germline V CDR1 and CDR2: MDHEN, SYDVKM. CDR3 protein: CASSLWAQGFEQYF. Here the CDR3 DNA reads TGTGCCAGCAGTTTATGGGCTCAGGGGTTCGAGCAGTACTTC.

This chain links TRBV2 with TRBJ1-5; tentatively, D is TRBD1 (6 bases). CDR3 length: 14 amino acids. Looked up from germline, CDR1 is SNHLY and CDR2 is FYNNEI. V lost 8 bases and J 2 bases, leaving 13 bases between the germline ends. The CDR3 spells CASGGGGGNQPQHF. The DNA for the CDR3 is TGTGCCAGCGGGGGAGGGGGTGGCAATCAGCCCCAGCATTTT.

CDR3 protein: CASSEQPVTGELFF. The CDR3, as DNA: TGTGCCAGCAGCGAACAGCCGGTCACCGGGGAGCTGTTTTTT. The V and J genes are TRBV9 and TRBJ2-2; D gene uncertain. The ends were cut back, 3 bases at V and 4 bases at J, with 10 bases in the middle. The germline gives CDR1 SGDLS, CDR2 YYNGEE. This CDR3 comprises 14 residues.

The V and J genes are TRBV4-1 and TRBJ2-3; the match to TRBD2 covers 15 bases. There are 18 residues in the CDR3. Per germline, CDR1 MGHRA and CDR2 YSYEKL. Trimming removed 4 bases from V and 6 bases from J; junction bases left unmatched: 11. The CDR3 DNA reads as TGCGCCAGCAGCCCGTGGGCCGGGACTAGCGGGGGGCTTGATACGCAGTATTTT. It codes for CASSPWAGTSGGLDTQYF.

The J gene is TRBJ2-2, the V gene TRBV19; 12 bases match TRBD2. Germline CDR1 is LNHDA and CDR2 is SQIVND (reference sequence). The CDR3 is 18 amino acids. V was clipped by 2 bases and J by 3 bases; unmatched bases: 7. The CDR3 region is CASSISSGGAWDTGELFF. The CDR3 coding sequence is TGTGCCAGTAGTATATCTAGCGGGGGGGCCTGGGACACCGGGGAGCTGTTTTTT.

The CDR3 coding sequence is TGTGCCAGCAGCTTTACTCGAGGACATACCTACGAGCAGTACTTC. Amino acid sequence: CASSFTRGHTYEQYF. The V call is TRBV11-2, the J call TRBJ2-7, with D perhaps TRBD1 (5 bases). Germline CDR1 is SGHAT and CDR2 is FQNNGV. Trimming cost V 3 bases and J 2 bases, with 14 bases left between them. The CDR3 totals 15 residues.

The chain uses TRBV6-5 and TRBJ1-2; possibly TRBD1 for D (6 bases). CDR3 length equals 14 residues. CDR1 is MNHEY, CDR2 SVGAGI, per germline. V dropped 5 bases and J dropped 2 bases, with 12 bases sitting between them. CDR3 DNA sequence: TGTGCCAGCAGTAACAGGGTCCACAACTATGGCTACACCTTC. Its translation is CASSNRVHNYGYTF.

The chain uses TRBV7-6 and TRBJ2-3, with 11 positions matching TRBD2. CDR1 SGHVS and CDR2 FNYEAQ come from the germline V gene. The V and J ends lost 5 bases and 2 bases, in that order; junction bases with no gene match: 6. This CDR3 is 16 amino acids long. For the CDR3, the DNA is TGTGCCAGCAGCCATGGACTAGCGGGCGACACAGATACGCAGTATTTT. Its protein is CASSHGLAGDTDTQYF.

The V call is TRBV11-3, the J call TRBJ2-2; the match to TRBD1 covers 9 bases. Germline V gene sequence: CDR1 SGHNT, CDR2 YENEEA. The V segment lost 5 bases and the J segment 6 bases; nucleotides outside the gene matches: 7. This CDR3 contains 15 residues. This CDR3 is CASSPGTGWAGELFF. The CDR3 DNA is TGTGCCAGCAGCCCCGGGACAGGGTGGGCCGGGGAGCTGTTTTTT.

The genes are TRBV4-3 and TRBJ2-6, with D possibly being TRBD1 (6 bases). The V gene lost 2 bases and the J gene lost 2 bases, with 10 bases spanning the gap. CDR1 and CDR2 (germline): LGHNA, YSLEER. The CDR3 has 16 amino acids. For the CDR3, the DNA is TGCGCCAGCAGCCAACAACAGGGTCCTGGGGCCAACGTCCTGACTTTC. The encoded protein is CASSQQQGPGANVLTF.

This clone was seen only once. The rearrangement uses TRBV5-1 and TRBJ2-7; possible D gene TRBD1, 5 bases. Germline V gene sequence: CDR1 SGHRS, CDR2 YFSETQ. The germline V and J ends were trimmed by 1 base and 5 bases, with 16 bases remaining between them. The CDR3 is 15 residues long. The CDR3 protein is CASSLSQGRDHEQYF. DNA for the CDR3: TGCGCCAGCAGCTTGTCCCAGGGTAGGGATCACGAGCAGTACTTC.

In its sample, this clone was seen once. The rearrangement uses TRBV11-3 and TRBJ2-2, with a tentative D call TRBD2 (6 bases). The germline V and J ends were trimmed by 5 bases and 5 bases, with 18 bases remaining between them. The CDR3 is 16 residues long. Germline assignment: CDR1 SGHNT and CDR2 YENEEA. For the CDR3, the DNA is TGTGCCAGCAGCCCCAGCGGAGGGAGTGGGACCGGGGAGCTGTTTTTT. Amino acids: CASSPSGGSGTGELFF.

The rearrangement uses TRBV28 and TRBJ1-5; weak D call: TRBD1 (6 bases). Germline V gene data show CDR1 as MDHEN and CDR2 as SYDVKM. The CDR3 runs to 15 residues. V lost 5 bases, J lost 5 bases, and 16 bases lay in between. The CDR3 region is CASSMLQGADQPQHF. The CDR3, as DNA: TGTGCCAGCAGTATGTTACAGGGAGCGGATCAGCCCCAGCATTTT.

This rearrangement joins TRBV29-1 to TRBJ1-2; 7 bases match TRBD1. CDR1 and CDR2 from the germline V gene are SQVTM and ANQGSEA. The V and J ends lost 6 bases and 4 bases, in that order; junction bases with no gene match: 8. CDR3 length: 13 amino acids. The CDR3: CSVGTVPGYGYTF. In DNA form, the CDR3 reads TGCAGCGTGGGGACAGTCCCAGGCTATGGCTACACCTTC.

CDR3 nucleotide sequence: TGTGCCATCAGTGAGGGGAAGGGCAGGGCTCCCTACGAGCAGTACTTC. It translates to CAISEGKGRAPYEQYF. This chain uses TRBV10-3 with TRBJ2-7; D perhaps matches TRBD1 (5 bases). Germline-derived CDR1 and CDR2 are ENHRY and SYGVKD. The CDR3 has 16 residues. V lost 2 bases to trimming and J lost 2 bases, with 16 bases between them.